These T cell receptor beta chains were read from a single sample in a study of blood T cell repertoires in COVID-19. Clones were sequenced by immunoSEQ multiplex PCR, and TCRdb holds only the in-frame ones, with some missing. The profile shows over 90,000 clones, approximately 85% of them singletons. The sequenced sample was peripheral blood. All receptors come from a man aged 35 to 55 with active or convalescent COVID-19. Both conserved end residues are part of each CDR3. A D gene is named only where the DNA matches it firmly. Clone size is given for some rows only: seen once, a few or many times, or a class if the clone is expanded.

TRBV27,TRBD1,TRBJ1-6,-,TGTGCCAGCAGTACCCAGGGGGCGGCTTCACCCCTCCACTTT,CASSTQGAASPLHF
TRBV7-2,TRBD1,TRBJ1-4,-,TGTGCCAGCCGGACAGGGGCGAGATCCACTAATGAAAAACTGTTTTTT,CASRTGARSTNEKLFF
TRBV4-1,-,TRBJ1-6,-,TGCGCCAGCAGCCAAGCAGGGGAGTTAGGCGATTCACCCCTCCACTTT,CASSQAGELGDSPLHF
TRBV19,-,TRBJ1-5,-,TGTGCCAGTACCGCCCCCGGCCAAGGGGTCAATCAGCCCCAGCATTTT,CASTAPGQGVNQPQHF
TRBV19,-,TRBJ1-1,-,TGTGCCAGTAGTGTTCACAGCTCGAACACTGAAGCTTTCTTT,CASSVHSSNTEAFF
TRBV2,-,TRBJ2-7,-,TGTGCCAGCAGTGACCCAGGGTCAGACGAGCAGTACTTC,CASSDPGSDEQYF
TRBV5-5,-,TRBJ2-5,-,TGTGCCAGCAGCTTGACACCCCAAGAGACCCAGTACTTC,CASSLTPQETQYF
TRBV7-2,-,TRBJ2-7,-,TGTGCCAGCAGCTTGACTAGGGGCAGGGCTTTCTACGAGCAGTACTTC,CASSLTRGRAFYEQYF
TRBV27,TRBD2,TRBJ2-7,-,TGTGCCTGTCGAGAGGTCGGCGGGGGGGGGACCTACGAGCAGTACTTC,CACREVGGGGTYEQYF
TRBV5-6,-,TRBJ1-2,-,TGTGCCAGCAGCTTGGTTCAGGGGTTCTATGGCTACACCTTC,CASSLVQGFYGYTF
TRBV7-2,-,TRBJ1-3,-,TGTGCCAGCAGCTTAGGGCAAATAGGGGGTAGTGGAAACACCATATATTTT,CASSLGQIGGSGNTIYF
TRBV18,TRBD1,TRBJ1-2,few,TGTGCCAGCTCATCTGGACAGGGTAGTTCCAACTATGGCTACACCTTC,CASSSGQGSSNYGYTF
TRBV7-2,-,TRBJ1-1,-,TGTGCCAGCAGCTTCCAGGGTCTAAGCACTGAAGCTTTCTTT,CASSFQGLSTEAFF
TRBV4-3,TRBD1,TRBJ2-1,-,TGCGCCAGCAGCCAAGCCGGGACAGGGTATGACAATGAGCAGTTCTTC,CASSQAGTGYDNEQFF
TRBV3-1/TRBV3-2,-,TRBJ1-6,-,TGTGCCAGCAGCCATGCCCTCATTACAGGGATGGCACCCCTCCACTTT,CASSHALITGMAPLHF
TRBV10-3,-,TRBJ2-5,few,TGTGCCATCAGTGAAGGCGGGGAGACCCAGTACTTC,CAISEGGETQYF
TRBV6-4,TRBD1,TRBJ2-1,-,TGTGCCAGCTCCAGGGACAGGGGAGTTGATGAGCAGTTCTTC,CASSRDRGVDEQFF
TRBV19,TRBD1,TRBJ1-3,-,TGTGCCAGTAGTTCCCCTCGACAGGGGTATGGAAACACCATATATTTT,CASSSPRQGYGNTIYF
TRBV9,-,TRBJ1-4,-,TGTGCCAGCAGCTTGGGGGGAACTAATGAAAAACTGTTTTTT,CASSLGGTNEKLFF
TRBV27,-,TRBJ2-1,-,TGTGCCAGCACCGGGGGCAATGAGCAGTTCTTC,CASTGGNEQFF
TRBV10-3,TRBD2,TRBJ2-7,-,TGTGCCATCAAGCCGGGACTAGAATACGAGCAGTACTTC,CAIKPGLEYEQYF
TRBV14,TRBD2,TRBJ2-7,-,TGTGCCAGCAGCCTTAGCGGGGGATCCTACGAGCAGTACTTC,CASSLSGGSYEQYF
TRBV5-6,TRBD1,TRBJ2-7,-,TGTGCCAGCAGCGCGACAGGGAGAAGCTCCTACGAGCAGTACTTC,CASSATGRSSYEQYF
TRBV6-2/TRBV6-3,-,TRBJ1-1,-,TGTGCCAGCAGCCGCTCGACAGGCATGAACACTGAAGCTTTCTTT,CASSRSTGMNTEAFF
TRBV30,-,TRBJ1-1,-,TGTGCCTGGAGTCTCCTACAGGGGAACACTGAAGCTTTCTTT,CAWSLLQGNTEAFF
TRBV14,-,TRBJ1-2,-,TGTGCCAGCAGCCAAAACGGGGGTTACTATGGCTACACCTTC,CASSQNGGYYGYTF
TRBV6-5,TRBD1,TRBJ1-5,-,TGTGCCAGCAGTTACCAGGGGGCAGGAGGCAATCAGCCCCAGCATTTT,CASSYQGAGGNQPQHF
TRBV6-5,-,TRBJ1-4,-,TGTGCCAGCGGGGGGGGACTAGGAGAAAAACTGTTTTTT,CASGGGLGEKLFF
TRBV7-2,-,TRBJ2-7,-,TGTGCCAGCAGCGCCGCGACAGGTTTGAGGTTCGAGCAGTACTTC,CASSAATGLRFEQYF
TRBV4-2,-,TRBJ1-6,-,TGTGCCAGCAGCCAAGGACAGGTTGCCTCCTATAATTCACCCCTCCACTTT,CASSQGQVASYNSPLHF
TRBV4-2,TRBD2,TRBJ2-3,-,TGTGCCAGCAGCCAAGCAACTAGCGGGGCAGATACGCAGTATTTT,CASSQATSGADTQYF
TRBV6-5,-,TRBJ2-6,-,TGTGCCACTGGAGGGGCGGGGGCCAACGTCCTGACTTTC,CATGGAGANVLTF
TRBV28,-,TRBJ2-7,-,TGTGCCAGCAGTTTCCTCGGGACTGGCTCCCGGGAGCAGTACTTC,CASSFLGTGSREQYF
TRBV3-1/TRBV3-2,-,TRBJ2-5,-,TGTGCCAGCAGCCAAGGGGGGCGGGCAGGCCCAGGGGAGACCCAGTACTTC,CASSQGGRAGPGETQYF
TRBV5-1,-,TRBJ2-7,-,TGCGCCAGCAGCTTCGGAGGGAGTAGGAGGTACGAGCAGTACTTC,CASSFGGSRRYEQYF
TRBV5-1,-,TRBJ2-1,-,TGCGCCAGCAGCCATTCCGGGGATGAGCAGTTCTTC,CASSHSGDEQFF
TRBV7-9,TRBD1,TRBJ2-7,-,TGTGCCAGCAGCTTAGCTGACAGGGGGGTCGAGCAGTACTTC,CASSLADRGVEQYF
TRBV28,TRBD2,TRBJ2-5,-,TGTGCCAGCAGAGATAGCGGGGGGGATCTGGAGACCCAGTACTTC,CASRDSGGDLETQYF
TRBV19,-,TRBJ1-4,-,TGTGCCAGTACCCTGGGGGCAGGATACTCCGCAACTAATGAAAAACTGTTTTTT,CASTLGAGYSATNEKLFF
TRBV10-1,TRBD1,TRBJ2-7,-,TGCGCCAGCAGGACCGGGACAGCCGAGCAGTACTTC,CASRTGTAEQYF
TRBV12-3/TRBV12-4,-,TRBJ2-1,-,TGTGCCAGCAGCCAATACAATGAGCAGTTCTTC,CASSQYNEQFF
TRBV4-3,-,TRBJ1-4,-,TGCGCCAGCAGCCCCGGAGCAACTAATGAAAAACTGTTTTTT,CASSPGATNEKLFF
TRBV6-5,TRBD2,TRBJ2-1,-,TGTGCCAGCAACAAAGGGACTCCCGGGGGGAATGAGCAGTTCTTC,CASNKGTPGGNEQFF
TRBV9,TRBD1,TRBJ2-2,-,TGTGCCAGCAGCGTAGACCATCGACAGGGGAATGGGGAGCTGTTTTTT,CASSVDHRQGNGELFF
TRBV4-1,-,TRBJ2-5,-,TGCGCCAGCAGCCAAGAAACGGTCCAAGAGACCCAGTACTTC,CASSQETVQETQYF